This T cell receptor (beta chain) is drawn from a study of glioma-infiltrating T cells. General study findings and limits: Tissue-blood divergence was below expectation in non-neoplastic patients, above in gliomas.

Concerning this clonotype: Its antigen is undetermined. A read error may be the cause here, since a much bigger clone is one base away.

CDR1 and CDR2 from the germline V gene are MNHNS and SASEGT. The CDR3 loop spans 16 amino acids. With V trimmed by 5 bases and J by 6 bases, 14 bases remained unmatched. The iRepertoire nested amplicon-rescue multiplex PCR amplified TCR alpha and beta CDR3s from RNA. For one-step reverse transcription and amplification, about 90-400 ng of tissue mRNA or PBMC total RNA was used. TCRdb used MiXCR to reprocess the multiplex PCR reads, holding one entry per CDR3 protein. The sample contains roughly 42,000 distinct CDR3 sequences, about 20% of which appear only once. This chain connects TRBV6-1 to TRBJ2-7; TRBD1 aligns across 9 bases. The sequencing sample was made of glioma tissue, nonneoplastic brain tissue, or PBMCs (not recorded which). The sequence was obtained from a human donor with low-grade glioma or glioblastoma, undergoing nonglioma brain surgery, or in good health (not recorded which). The CDR3 DNA is TGTGCCAGCAGTCTCAACCCGGGACAGGGCGGTTCCGAGCAGTACTTC. It specifies CASSLNPGQGGSEQYF.